This entry concerns a single TCR beta chain. Its matching antigen is unknown. The stimulus was an HIV-1 Gag 15-mer peptide pool, 0.9 to 1 ug/peptide/mL. Memory cells lacking CD40L and CD69 with high CD45RO were sorted. Inclusion required CMV-positive serology and CD4+ counts above 400 cells/uL. This sample was taken from a study of persistence of HIV-infected CD4 T cells. Study overall: Donors were ART-treated; their CMV- and Gag-responding CD4+ T cells were isolated. Multiple blood draws of up to roughly 200 mL, except two donors with single leukapheresis.

The length of the CDR3 is 14 residues. The junction had 8 bases not matched to a gene; V was cut back by 7 bases and J by 8 bases. Per germline, CDR1 PRHDT and CDR2 FYEKMQ (reference sequence). Sequencing used immunoSEQ version 4 in survey mode. The assay was immunoSEQ multiplex PCR, and TCRdb's table has in-frame clones only and misses some. This sample has just under 65,000 clones, with less than 85% found just once. The rearrangement uses TRBV13 and TRBJ1-6, with 7 bases matching TRBD1. The material sequenced was CD4+ T cells sorted from PBMCs after approximately 20-hour stimulation, taken from a patient who received antiretroviral therapy. This sequence was found in an adult man with HIV who was CMV-seropositive. Written as DNA, the CDR3 is TGTGCCAGCACCCCAGGGGGTAGCTATTCACCCCTCCACTTT. It specifies CASTPGGSYSPLHF. Full variable domain (missing parts from reference TRBV13 and TRBJ1-6): AAGVIQSPRHLIKEKRETATLKCYPIPRHDTVYWYQQGPGQDPQFLISFYEKMQSDKGSIPDRFSAQQFSDYHSELNMSSLELGDSALYFCASTPGGSYSPLHFGNGTRLTVT.